The rows below give T cell receptor beta chains drawn from one sample of a study of T cell responses to AZD1222 COVID-19 vaccine. Using immunoSEQ multiplex PCR, the repertoire was profiled, and TCRdb retains in-frame clones only, with some absent. There are about 140,000 clones in the sample; 75% to 90% occur only once, and 4.7% lies in the top ten. Sequencing used peripheral blood, obtained on day 0 of AZD1222 vaccination. Every receptor here comes from an adult in good health. The CDR3 runs from the conserved cysteine through the conserved F or W. A D gene is named only where the DNA matches it firmly. The size entry is marked missing in some rows and otherwise reads once, few, many or a size class.

CDR3 DNA: TGTGCCTGGAGTGAGACAGGGTACTCCTACAATGAGCAGTTCTTC
CDR3 protein: CAWSETGYSYNEQFF
J gene: TRBJ2-1
clone size: NA
D gene: TRBD1
V gene: TRBV30

CDR3 DNA: TGTGCCAGCAGCCTAAGGGGTCAGGGGGCGATTATCGAAAAACTGTTTTTT
CDR3 protein: CASSLRGQGAIIEKLFF
J gene: TRBJ1-4
clone size: NA
D gene: TRBD1
V gene: TRBV7-8

CDR3 DNA: TGCGCCAGCAGCCAAGTCTTCGGGGGCTCCGAGCAGTACTTC
CDR3 protein: CASSQVFGGSEQYF
J gene: TRBJ2-7
clone size: NA
D gene: NA
V gene: TRBV4-1

CDR3 DNA: TGTGCCAGCAGTTTACCTCCGGGACAGGGTGAGAACACCTTC
CDR3 protein: CASSLPPGQGENTF
J gene: TRBJ1-2
clone size: NA
D gene: TRBD1
V gene: TRBV5-4

CDR3 DNA: TGTGCCTGGAAGAAGGACTCATGGAACACTGAAGCTTTCTTT
CDR3 protein: CAWKKDSWNTEAFF
J gene: TRBJ1-1
clone size: NA
D gene: NA
V gene: TRBV30

CDR3 DNA: TGTGCCACCCTCGGCGGGGCGCGGAACACCATATATTTT
CDR3 protein: CATLGGARNTIYF
J gene: TRBJ1-3
clone size: NA
D gene: NA
V gene: TRBV28

CDR3 DNA: TGCAGTGCTAGTAGTAGTAATGAAAAACTGTTTTTT
CDR3 protein: CSASSSNEKLFF
J gene: TRBJ1-4
clone size: NA
D gene: NA
V gene: TRBV20-1

CDR3 DNA: TGTGCCAGCAGCCGGGACCTTACCGGGGAGCTGTTTTTT
CDR3 protein: CASSRDLTGELFF
J gene: TRBJ2-2
clone size: once
D gene: NA
V gene: TRBV5-6

CDR3 DNA: TGTGCCAGTAGTATAGGGGGGGCCATCTCCTACGAGCAGTACTTC
CDR3 protein: CASSIGGAISYEQYF
J gene: TRBJ2-7
clone size: NA
D gene: NA
V gene: TRBV19

CDR3 DNA: TGTGCCAGCAGCTACCGGACTAGAAGTCACGAGCAGTACTTC
CDR3 protein: CASSYRTRSHEQYF
J gene: TRBJ2-7
clone size: NA
D gene: TRBD2
V gene: TRBV3-1/TRBV3-2

CDR3 DNA: TGTGCCAGCAGTTCCGGACAGGGGGAGACCCAGTACTTC
CDR3 protein: CASSSGQGETQYF
J gene: TRBJ2-5
clone size: NA
D gene: TRBD1
V gene: TRBV12-3/TRBV12-4

CDR3 DNA: TGTGCCAGCAGAGAGACAGGGGGCGTCCCTGAAGCTTTCTTT
CDR3 protein: CASRETGGVPEAFF
J gene: TRBJ1-1
clone size: NA
D gene: TRBD1
V gene: TRBV6-5

CDR3 DNA: TGTGCCAGCATGACGGACAGGGTAAGGGTGGATGAGCAGTTCTTC
CDR3 protein: CASMTDRVRVDEQFF
J gene: TRBJ2-1
clone size: NA
D gene: TRBD1
V gene: TRBV2

CDR3 DNA: TGCAGCGGGAGCTCTGGAAACACCATATATTTT
CDR3 protein: CSGSSGNTIYF
J gene: TRBJ1-3
clone size: NA
D gene: NA
V gene: TRBV20-1

CDR3 DNA: TGTGCCAGCAGCTACGATTCCTACAATGAGCAGTTCTTC
CDR3 protein: CASSYDSYNEQFF
J gene: TRBJ2-1
clone size: NA
D gene: NA
V gene: TRBV7-9

CDR3 DNA: TGTGCCAGCAGTGAAGGGCGGCCCATCATCTACGAGCAGTACTTC
CDR3 protein: CASSEGRPIIYEQYF
J gene: TRBJ2-7
clone size: NA
D gene: NA
V gene: TRBV6-1

CDR3 DNA: TGTGCCAGCAGCAGACAGGGAACGGGCCAGCCCCAGCATTTT
CDR3 protein: CASSRQGTGQPQHF
J gene: TRBJ1-5
clone size: NA
D gene: TRBD1
V gene: TRBV2

CDR3 DNA: TGTGCCAGCAGTTTGGTCTATGGACAGGGCAATCAGCCCCAGCATTTT
CDR3 protein: CASSLVYGQGNQPQHF
J gene: TRBJ1-5
clone size: NA
D gene: TRBD1
V gene: TRBV6-5

CDR3 DNA: TGTGCCAGCAGCTTGGGCTTCGACATAGACTATGGCTACACCTTC
CDR3 protein: CASSLGFDIDYGYTF
J gene: TRBJ1-2
clone size: NA
D gene: NA
V gene: TRBV5-5

CDR3 DNA: TGCAGCGTTGATTACGGACAGGGGCCTGAAAAACTGTTTTTT
CDR3 protein: CSVDYGQGPEKLFF
J gene: TRBJ1-4
clone size: NA
D gene: TRBD1
V gene: TRBV29-1

CDR3 DNA: TGTGCCAGCAGCCAATCACAGGGAAATGAAAAACTGTTTTTT
CDR3 protein: CASSQSQGNEKLFF
J gene: TRBJ1-4
clone size: NA
D gene: NA
V gene: TRBV16

CDR3 DNA: TGTGCCAGCAGCTGGGGGAGCGGGGCGGACTACGAGCAGTACTTC
CDR3 protein: CASSWGSGADYEQYF
J gene: TRBJ2-7
clone size: NA
D gene: TRBD2
V gene: TRBV9

CDR3 DNA: TGCGCCAGCAGCTTGGCCGGGCTGAACTATGGCTACACCTTC
CDR3 protein: CASSLAGLNYGYTF
J gene: TRBJ1-2
clone size: NA
D gene: NA
V gene: TRBV5-1

CDR3 DNA: TGTGCCAGCAGGGGCTTAAGGGACAGCCAAGGAAAACTGTTTTTT
CDR3 protein: CASRGLRDSQGKLFF
J gene: TRBJ1-4
clone size: once
D gene: TRBD1
V gene: TRBV28

CDR3 DNA: TGTGCCAGCAGTTACGGACAGGACCCTAATGAAAAACTGTTTTTT
CDR3 protein: CASSYGQDPNEKLFF
J gene: TRBJ1-4
clone size: NA
D gene: TRBD1
V gene: TRBV6-2/TRBV6-3

CDR3 DNA: TGTGCCAGCAGTCGATGGACGGGGCAAGGCGGCGGCTACACCTTC
CDR3 protein: CASSRWTGQGGGYTF
J gene: TRBJ1-2
clone size: NA
D gene: NA
V gene: TRBV5-5